The TCR beta chain under discussion was sequenced for a study of cytomegalovirus exposure and HLA in healthy donors. Points from the study as a whole: A later analysis associated about 18,000 TCR beta sequences with HLA alleles at a 0.05 false discovery rate.

Germline loops: CDR1 SGHTA, CDR2 FQGNSA. This CDR3 region has 16 residues. V dropped 1 base and J dropped 6; count of bases not matched to a gene: 12. There were likely unrecorded immune exposures, though donors were nominally healthy when sampled. PCR was performed using 60 Vbeta and 13 Jbeta primers. Using immunoSEQ multiplex PCR, the repertoire was profiled, and TCRdb retains in-frame clones only, with some absent. This table has 150,000 to 200,000 clones, over 75% appearing once. A note on this clone: Antigen unknown.

Material for sequencing was PBMCs. The receptor comes from a human donor in good health. The chain has TRBV7-2 and TRBJ2-7; 7 nucleotides agree with TRBD1. Here the CDR3 reads CASSLDSPGGPSEQYF. The CDR3 bases are TGTGCCAGCAGCTTAGATTCCCCAGGGGGTCCCTCCGAGCAGTACTTC.